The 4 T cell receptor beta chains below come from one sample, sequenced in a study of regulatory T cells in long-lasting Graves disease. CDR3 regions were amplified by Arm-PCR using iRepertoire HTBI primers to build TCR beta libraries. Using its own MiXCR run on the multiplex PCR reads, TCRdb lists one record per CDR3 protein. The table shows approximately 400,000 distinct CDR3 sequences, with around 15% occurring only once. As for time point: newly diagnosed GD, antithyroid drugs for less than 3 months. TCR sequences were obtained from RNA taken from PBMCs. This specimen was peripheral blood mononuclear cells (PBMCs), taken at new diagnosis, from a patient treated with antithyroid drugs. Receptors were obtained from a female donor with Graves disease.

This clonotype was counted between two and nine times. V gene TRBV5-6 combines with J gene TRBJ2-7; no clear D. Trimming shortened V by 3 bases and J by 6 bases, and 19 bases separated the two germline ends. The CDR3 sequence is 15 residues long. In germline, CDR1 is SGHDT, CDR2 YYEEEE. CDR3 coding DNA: TGTGCCAGCAGCTCGCCCGCCAGTCCCATGGGCGAGCAGTACTTC. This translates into CASSSPASPMGEQYF. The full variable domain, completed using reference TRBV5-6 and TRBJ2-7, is DAGVTQSPTHLIKTRGQQVTLRCSPKSGHDTVSWYQQALGQGPQFIFQYYEEEERQRGNFPDRFSGHQFPNYSSELNVNALLLGDSALYLCASSSPASPMGEQYFGPGTRLTVT.

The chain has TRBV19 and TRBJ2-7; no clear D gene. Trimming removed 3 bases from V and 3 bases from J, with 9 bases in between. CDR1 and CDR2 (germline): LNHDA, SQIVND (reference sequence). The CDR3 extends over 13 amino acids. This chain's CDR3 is CASSIALLYEQYF. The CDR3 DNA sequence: TGTGCCAGTAGTATTGCCCTGCTCTACGAGCAGTACTTC.

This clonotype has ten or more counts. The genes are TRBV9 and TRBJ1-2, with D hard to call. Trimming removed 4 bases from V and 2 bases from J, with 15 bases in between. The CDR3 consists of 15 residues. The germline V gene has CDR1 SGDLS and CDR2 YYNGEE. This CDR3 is CASSPSGLENYGYTF. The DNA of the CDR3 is TGTGCCAGCAGCCCCAGCGGGCTCGAAAACTATGGCTACACCTTC.

In DNA form, the CDR3 reads TGTGCCAGCAGCTTAGTCTTAGCGGGAGGGCCCTACGAGCAGTACTTC. It specifies CASSLVLAGGPYEQYF. J is TRBJ2-7 and V is TRBV7-2, with TRBD2 identical over 11 bases. Germline V gives CDR1 SGHTA, CDR2 FQGNSA. The V and J ends lost 1 base and 2 bases, in that order; junction bases with no gene match: 4. This CDR3 is built from 16 residues. Combining the CDR3 with reference TRBV7-2 and TRBJ2-7 gives the whole variable domain GAGVSQSPSNKVTEKGKDVELRCDPISGHTALYWYRQSLGQGLEFLIYFQGNSAPDKSGLPSDRFSAERTGGSVSTLTIQRTQQEDSAVYLCASSLVLAGGPYEQYFGPGTRLTVT.